Following are 7 T cell receptor beta chains from one sample sequenced in a study of blood T cell repertoires in COVID-19. Profiling relied on immunoSEQ multiplex PCR, and the TCRdb table lists in-frame clones only, not all of them. The repertoire consists of approximately 20,000 clones, with 70% to 90% occurring once and the leading ten covering around 30%. The sample consisted of peripheral blood. The receptors were gathered from a human donor with active COVID-19. The donor label of this sample is uncertain.

This chain connects TRBV27 to TRBJ1-2; 7 nucleotides align to TRBD1. V lost 3 bases to trimming and J lost 6 bases; unmatched junction nucleotides: 7. Germline CDR1 is MNHEY and CDR2 is SMNVEV (reference sequence). The length of the CDR3 is 14 residues. CDR3 loop: CASSFAGTEDGYTF. CDR3 in DNA: TGTGCCAGCAGTTTTGCCGGGACAGAAGATGGCTACACCTTC.

The table lists this clone with a few counts. V usage is TRBV13 and J usage is TRBJ2-5; no clear D. This CDR3 comprises 13 residues. Germline V gives CDR1 PRHDT, CDR2 FYEKMQ (reference sequence). V was clipped by 3 bases and J by 1 base, with 6 bases between them. The CDR3 loop reads CASSLNGQETQYF. CDR3 DNA sequence: TGTGCCAGCAGCTTGAACGGCCAAGAGACCCAGTACTTC.

V usage is TRBV5-1 and J usage is TRBJ2-3; 11 nucleotides match TRBD2. This CDR3 contains 16 residues. Germline V gene data show CDR1 as SGHRS and CDR2 as YFSETQ. V dropped 4 bases and J dropped 6; count of bases not matched to a gene: 10. The CDR3 protein is CASSQIAGGPSDTQYF. The CDR3 DNA is TGCGCCAGCAGCCAAATAGCGGGAGGGCCATCTGATACGCAGTATTTT. Together with reference TRBV5-1 and TRBJ2-3, the CDR3 gives the full variable domain: KAGVTQTPRYLIKTRGQQVTLSCSPISGHRSVSWYQQTPGQGLQFLFEYFSETQRNKGNFPGRFSGRQFSNSRSEMNVSTLELGDSALYLCASSQIAGGPSDTQYFGPGTRLTVL.

The genes are TRBV2 and TRBJ2-7; D perhaps matches TRBD1 (6 bases). Trimming took 3 bases from V and 5 from J, leaving 20 bases between them. CDR1 is SNHLY, CDR2 FYNNEI, per germline. The CDR3 runs to 16 residues. The CDR3 DNA reads TGTGCCAGCAGTGATCTTTCGTGGACAGTGTCCGACGAGCAGTACTTC. Its protein is CASSDLSWTVSDEQYF.

The rearrangement joins TRBV14 to TRBJ2-5; 8 bases agree with TRBD1. The CDR3 is 15 amino acids. Germline V gene sequence: CDR1 SGHDN, CDR2 FVKESK. The ends lost 4 bases at V and 5 bases at J; junction bases unmatched: 9. The CDR3 DNA follows: TGTGCCAGCAGCCCGGACAGGGCGAATCTGGAGACCCAGTACTTC. Protein sequence: CASSPDRANLETQYF.

The genes are TRBV7-3 and TRBJ2-1, with 12 bases that match TRBD2. V shed 2 bases, J shed 5 bases, and the junction held 1 base outside the gene matches. Germline V lookup: CDR1 SGHTA, CDR2 FQGTGA. The CDR3 runs to 15 residues. CDR3 in DNA: TGTGCCAGCAGCTTAGGACTAGCGGGGAACAATGAGCAGTTCTTC. It is translated as CASSLGLAGNNEQFF.

In its sample, this clone was seen once. The chain couples TRBV11-3 to TRBJ2-7; D gene ambiguous. V lost 4 bases and J 2 bases, leaving 9 bases between the germline ends. This CDR3 has 13 residues. From germline, CDR1 is SGHNT and CDR2 YENEEA. DNA of the CDR3: TGTGCCAGCAGCTCATTTCAGACCTACGAGCAGTACTTC. Encoded protein: CASSSFQTYEQYF.